A selection of T cell receptor beta chains follows, all from one sample in a study of graft-versus-host responses after intestinal transplantation. Their antigens remain unidentified. Data came from immunoSEQ multiplex PCR; TCRdb stores just in-frame clones and leaves some out. In the table there are 84,000 or so clones, 80% to 95% of which are singletons. This material consisted of unstimulated CD4+ T cells sorted from spleen or lymph node cells, taken before intestinal transplant. The source is a human donor who received an intestinal transplant. Each CDR3 is given with its conserved first and last residue.

cdr3_aa j_call v_call
CASRPGITRQETQYF TRBJ2-5 TRBV6-5
CASSQGSVTGELFF TRBJ2-2 TRBV19
CASSLLPGPGANVLTF TRBJ2-6 TRBV5-1
CAISESVGSGANVLTF TRBJ2-6 TRBV10-3
CASSPVGSGTLGAGELFF TRBJ2-2 TRBV13
CASSFNARQAYSGNTIYF TRBJ1-3 TRBV5-1
CSVGQVTWSPYNEQFF TRBJ2-1 TRBV29-1
CASRTPGVNTGELFF TRBJ2-2 TRBV6-5
CASSGRLGGQGKVYGYTF TRBJ1-2 TRBV6-1
CASGLVQGWTEAFF TRBJ1-1 TRBV12-5
CASSHGLAGSNEQFF TRBJ2-1 TRBV5-1
CASSPLDRIFYGYTF TRBJ1-2 TRBV18
CASSDLTERYF TRBJ2-7 TRBV2
CSAVSGYEQYF TRBJ2-7 TRBV20-1
CASSLDRSGRFYEQYF TRBJ2-7 TRBV11-2
CASTRPGPNTEAFF TRBJ1-1 TRBV28
CASSIGTDYGYTF TRBJ1-2 TRBV5-1
CASSLARVGTDTQYF TRBJ2-3 TRBV5-5
CASSTRLAVIHNEQFF TRBJ2-1 TRBV27
CASREVGNTGELFF TRBJ2-2 TRBV6-4
CASCPGGVSGANVLTF TRBJ2-6 TRBV19
CASSLGTSGILSYEQYF TRBJ2-7 TRBV7-2
CASSQTSGRLSYEQYF TRBJ2-7 TRBV5-1
CASSVGGSFYNEQFF TRBJ2-1 TRBV9
CASSPIARQQPTDTQYF TRBJ2-3 TRBV2
CASSYSALAKNIQYF TRBJ2-4 TRBV6-5
CASTLAGWNEQYF TRBJ2-7 TRBV11-2
CATSRGGAELQETQYF TRBJ2-5 TRBV15
CASTPQTGTLGAFF TRBJ1-1 TRBV5-4
CASSLFGGLNSGNTIYF TRBJ1-3 TRBV7-2
CASSLGLAGDEQFF TRBJ2-1 TRBV18
CTSSLGTRSTDTQYF TRBJ2-3 TRBV1
CASSPESRGDEQFF TRBJ2-1 TRBV18
CATSRDLAGRTDTQYF TRBJ2-3 TRBV15
CASSLTGGYNEQFF TRBJ2-1 TRBV6-5